A selection of T cell receptor beta chains follows, all from one sample in a study of blood T cell repertoires in COVID-19. Sequenced by immunoSEQ multiplex PCR; TCRdb stores in-frame clones only, minus some. Found here are around 70,000 clones, around 75% of them singletons; the top ten hold roughly 21%. The sample taken for sequencing was peripheral blood. These receptors originate from a man in his sixties or seventies with acute or convalescent COVID-19. Each CDR3 is given with its conserved first and last residue. The D gene is left open where the match is weak. For some rows the clone size is stated as once, few or many, or as a class when expanded; others skip it.

TRBJ2-5 NA TRBV7-2 TRBD2 CASSLGGRETQYF TGTGCCAGCAGCTTGGGGGGGAGGGAGACCCAGTACTTC
TRBJ1-5 few TRBV19 TRBD1 CASSIDRGQDNQPQHF TGTGCCAGTAGTATCGACAGGGGGCAGGACAATCAGCCCCAGCATTTT
TRBJ1-1 NA TRBV27 TRBD1 CASSLIGGAGEAFF TGTGCCAGCAGTTTAATAGGGGGCGCGGGAGAAGCTTTCTTT
TRBJ2-1 NA TRBV19 NA CASSIGGGSPYNEQFF TGTGCCAGTAGTATAGGGGGGGGCTCCCCCTACAATGAGCAGTTCTTC
TRBJ2-2 few TRBV7-3 NA CASSSSGGGTGELFF TGTGCCAGCAGCTCATCGGGGGGCGGCACCGGGGAGCTGTTTTTT
TRBJ2-7 NA TRBV11-3 NA CASSLGGRPYEQYF TGTGCCAGCAGCCTTGGAGGGCGACCCTACGAGCAGTACTTC
TRBJ1-2 NA TRBV7-2 NA CASSAPGLSGYTF TGTGCCAGCAGCGCTCCGGGACTCAGCGGCTACACCTTC
TRBJ2-7 few TRBV19 TRBD2 CASSLGLAGDPYEQYF TGTGCCAGTAGTCTCGGACTAGCGGGAGACCCCTACGAGCAGTACTTC
TRBJ2-7 NA TRBV24-1 TRBD1 CATRPGTETYEQYF TGTGCCACCAGGCCCGGGACAGAAACCTACGAGCAGTACTTC
TRBJ2-1 many TRBV3-1/TRBV3-2 NA CASSQGTHAGNEQFF TGTGCCAGCAGCCAAGGGACGCACGCAGGGAATGAGCAGTTCTTC
TRBJ1-5 few TRBV18 NA CASSLSAGNNQPQHF TGTGCCAGCTCCCTCTCGGCGGGGAACAATCAGCCCCAGCATTTT
TRBJ1-5 NA TRBV18 NA CASSPDPGHVSNQPQHF TGTGCCAGCTCACCAGACCCGGGACACGTTAGCAATCAGCCCCAGCATTTT
TRBJ2-1 NA TRBV24-1 TRBD1 CATSDPGQESYNEQFF TGTGCCACCAGTGACCCGGGACAGGAATCATACAATGAGCAGTTCTTC
TRBJ2-7 NA TRBV7-9 TRBD2 CASSILTSDPYEQYF TGTGCCAGCAGCATCCTGACTAGCGATCCCTACGAGCAGTACTTC
TRBJ2-5 NA TRBV5-6 TRBD2 CASSSPGTGGETQYF TGTGCCAGCAGCTCGCCCGGGACGGGGGGAGAGACCCAGTACTTC
TRBJ2-7 NA TRBV19 NA CASTGGFPSYEQYF TGTGCCAGTACCGGAGGGTTCCCATCCTACGAGCAGTACTTC
TRBJ2-7 NA TRBV10-3 TRBD1 CAISGGDREYYEQYF TGTGCCATCAGTGGGGGGGACAGGGAGTACTACGAGCAGTACTTC
TRBJ1-3 few TRBV29-1 NA CSAGDSGNTIYF TGCAGCGCCGGGGACTCTGGAAACACCATATATTTT
TRBJ2-1 NA TRBV19 NA CASSPAGGEQFF TGTGCCAGTAGTCCAGCAGGAGGAGAGCAGTTCTTC
TRBJ2-5 NA TRBV27 NA CASSLGLALQETQYF TGTGCCAGCAGTTTAGGGCTAGCGTTACAAGAGACCCAGTACTTC
TRBJ2-3 NA TRBV10-3 TRBD2 CAIRGTSGVTDTQYF TGTGCCATCAGGGGGACTAGCGGGGTCACAGATACGCAGTATTTT
TRBJ2-7 NA TRBV5-6 NA CASSGGSSYEQYF TGTGCCAGCAGCGGGGGCAGCTCCTACGAGCAGTACTTC
TRBJ2-1 NA TRBV18 TRBD2 CASSPPWTSGFNEQFF TGTGCCAGCTCACCACCGTGGACTAGCGGCTTTAATGAGCAGTTCTTC
TRBJ2-1 NA TRBV7-2 TRBD2 CASSLGWGLAYNEQFF TGTGCCAGCAGCTTAGGGTGGGGACTAGCGTACAATGAGCAGTTCTTC
TRBJ1-1 NA TRBV2 NA CASSLQGGAAEAFF TGTGCCAGCAGTTTACAGGGTGGGGCCGCTGAAGCTTTCTTT
TRBJ1-3 NA TRBV13 NA CASSLRHQAGNTIYF TGTGCCAGCAGCCTACGTCATCAGGCGGGAAACACCATATATTTT
TRBJ2-1 NA TRBV9 NA CASSPTTAGNEQFF TGTGCCAGCAGCCCCACAACCGCGGGCAATGAGCAGTTCTTC
TRBJ2-3 NA TRBV7-9 TRBD1 CASSSSGTVFTDTQYF TGTGCCAGCAGCTCCTCCGGGACAGTTTTCACAGATACGCAGTATTTT
TRBJ2-1 NA TRBV5-1 NA CASSYALNEQFF TGCGCCAGCAGCTATGCTCTAAATGAGCAGTTCTTC
TRBJ2-7 NA TRBV19 TRBD2 CASSISKAGGLREQYF TGTGCCAGTAGTATCAGTAAAGCGGGAGGACTGAGGGAGCAGTACTTC
TRBJ2-1 NA TRBV27 NA CASSLAGWNEQFF TGTGCCAGCAGTTTGGCAGGGTGGAATGAGCAGTTCTTC
TRBJ2-3 NA TRBV18 TRBD1 CASSPRGGVGSDTQYF TGTGCCAGCTCACCACGAGGGGGCGTGGGGTCAGATACGCAGTATTTT
TRBJ2-1 many TRBV25-1 NA CASSETREQFF TGTGCCAGCAGTGAAACTAGGGAGCAGTTCTTC
TRBJ2-1 NA TRBV19 TRBD2 CASAPVGGNNEQFF TGTGCCAGCGCCCCGGTGGGAGGGAACAATGAGCAGTTCTTC
TRBJ2-7 NA TRBV6-5 NA CASTLPSRGEQYF TGTGCCAGCACCCTACCTTCAAGGGGGGAGCAGTACTTC
TRBJ1-4 many TRBV3-1/TRBV3-2 NA CASSQVGGGAGEKLFF TGTGCCAGCAGCCAAGTGGGAGGGGGGGCTGGAGAAAAACTGTTTTTT
TRBJ1-5 NA TRBV12-3/TRBV12-4 TRBD1 CASFRGPNQPQHF TGTGCCAGCTTCAGGGGGCCGAATCAGCCCCAGCATTTT
TRBJ2-1 NA TRBV10-3 TRBD1 CAISQDRGRNEQFF TGTGCCATCAGCCAAGACAGGGGTAGGAATGAGCAGTTCTTC
TRBJ1-2 NA TRBV28 NA CASSLPAPYGYTF TGTGCCAGCAGCCTCCCTGCGCCATATGGCTACACCTTC
TRBJ2-2 few TRBV9 TRBD1 CASSRYGQGFWTGELFF TGTGCCAGCAGCCGGTACGGACAGGGATTTTGGACCGGGGAGCTGTTTTTT
TRBJ1-5 NA TRBV28 NA CASSQQHQPQHF TGTGCCAGCAGTCAACAGCATCAGCCCCAGCATTTT
TRBJ2-7 NA TRBV7-2 TRBD1 CASSHPATGVGEQYF TGTGCCAGCAGCCATCCGGCGACAGGGGTGGGAGAGCAGTACTTC
TRBJ1-4 NA TRBV19 TRBD1 CASRRGTANEKLFF TGTGCCAGTAGGAGGGGGACAGCTAATGAAAAACTGTTTTTT
TRBJ2-5 NA TRBV5-1 TRBD2 CASSLAPGLAGVQETQYF TGCGCCAGCAGCTTGGCCCCCGGACTAGCGGGAGTCCAAGAGACCCAGTACTTC
TRBJ2-1 NA TRBV9 TRBD2 CASSSRKGTSGSHYNEQFF TGTGCCAGCAGCTCCCGAAAGGGGACTAGCGGGAGTCACTACAATGAGCAGTTCTTC
TRBJ1-2 NA TRBV5-6 NA CASSTLDSSHGYTF TGTGCCAGCAGCACCTTGGACAGCTCCCATGGCTACACCTTC
TRBJ2-3 NA TRBV7-9 TRBD2 CASSLASLAGPGTDTQYF TGTGCCAGCAGCTTAGCGAGTCTAGCGGGGCCTGGCACAGATACGCAGTATTTT
TRBJ1-2 NA TRBV3-1/TRBV3-2 TRBD1 CASSQDTGGWYGYTF TGTGCCAGCAGCCAAGATACAGGGGGCTGGTATGGCTACACCTTC
TRBJ2-5 NA TRBV18 TRBD2 CASSPRTSGTETQYF TGTGCCAGCTCACCGAGGACTAGCGGGACGGAGACCCAGTACTTC
TRBJ2-3 many TRBV10-1 TRBD2 CASSDGTSGTDTQYF TGCGCCAGCAGTGATGGGACTAGCGGCACAGATACGCAGTATTTT
TRBJ2-3 NA TRBV29-1 TRBD2 CSVGLGTSTDTQYF TGCAGCGTGGGACTAGGGACTAGCACAGATACGCAGTATTTT
TRBJ1-1 NA TRBV10-3 TRBD1 CATGTGGVILGTEAFF TGTGCCACTGGGACAGGGGGCGTTATTTTAGGCACTGAAGCTTTCTTT
TRBJ1-1 once TRBV6-6 TRBD1 CASIQGGTEAFF TGTGCCAGCATTCAGGGGGGAACTGAAGCTTTCTTT